Presented here are 9 T cell receptor beta chains from one specimen sequenced in a study of OX40 agonist ivuxolimab in advanced cancers. Repertoires were generated with immunoSEQ multiplex PCR, while TCRdb's copy carries only in-frame clones and drops some. This sample carries around 50,000 clones, roughly three quarters of them seen once, and the ten largest clones take over 2%. The material sequenced was CD4+ or CD8+ T cells sorted from blood, taken in a trial of the OX40 agonist ivuxolimab. Receptors originate from an adult with an advanced solid tumor such as melanoma, head and neck, liver or kidney cancer.

The rearrangement uses TRBV7-4 and TRBJ2-3, with 9 bases that match TRBD2. V gave up 3 bases and J gave up 6 bases; unmatched junction bases: 4. Germline loops: CDR1 SGHVT, CDR2 SQSDAQ. The CDR3 covers 14 residues. In DNA form, the CDR3 reads TGTGCCAGCAGCTTTAGCGGGAGTCCCGATACGCAGTATTTT. This translates into CASSFSGSPDTQYF.

The chain links TRBV7-9 to TRBJ2-1; 9 bases match TRBD2. The CDR3 loop spans 18 amino acids. The V gene end was trimmed by 2 bases and the J gene end by 5 bases; junction bases not matched to a gene: 13. Germline CDR1 SEHNR, CDR2 FQNEAQ (reference sequence). The CDR3 loop reads CASSLWPISRGRDNEQFF. CDR3 in DNA: TGTGCCAGCAGCTTATGGCCCATATCGCGCGGGAGGGACAATGAGCAGTTCTTC. The complete variable domain, with remaining parts taken from reference TRBV7-9 and TRBJ2-1, reads DTGVSQNPRHKITKRGQNVTFRCDPISEHNRLYWYRQTLGQGPEFLTYFQNEAQLEKSRLLSDRFSAERPKGSFSTLEIQRTEQGDSAMYLCASSLWPISRGRDNEQFFGPGTRLTVL.

V gene TRBV5-1 combines with J gene TRBJ1-2; 7 bases agree with TRBD1. V trimming: 2 bases; J trimming: 8 bases; junction bases outside the gene matches: 6. Per the germline V gene, CDR1 is SGHRS and CDR2 is YFSETQ. This CDR3 has 13 amino acids. The CDR3 DNA sequence: TGCGCCAGCAGCTTTGGACAGGATTGGGGCTACACCTTC. It yields the protein CASSFGQDWGYTF.

The chain has TRBV2 and TRBJ1-2, with TRBD1 matching 9 bases. This CDR3 contains 14 residues. With V trimmed by 8 bases and J by 4 bases, 8 bases remained unmatched. Germline values: CDR1 SNHLY, CDR2 FYNNEI. The CDR3 nucleotides read TGTGCCAGCGGCATAGGACAGGGGAGCTATGGCTACACCTTC. Encoded protein: CASGIGQGSYGYTF.

There are a few counts of this clone. CDR3 sequence: CASSPSLVRNEQYF. The CDR3 DNA reads as TGTGCCAGCAGCCCCTCACTAGTCCGAAACGAGCAGTACTTC. This chain uses TRBV6-1 with TRBJ2-7; weak D call: TRBD2 (5 bases). Germline V lookup: CDR1 MNHNS, CDR2 SASEGT. The CDR3 is 14 amino acids. Trimming left V 6 bases short and J 5 bases short, with 17 bases between.

This clone was picked up one time. The chain employs TRBV7-9 and TRBJ2-3; D uncertain. The V and J ends lost 1 base and 5 bases respectively, with 4 bases between them. The CDR3 contains 12 residues. CDR1 is SEHNR, CDR2 FQNEAQ, per germline (reference sequence). CDR3 DNA: TGTGCCAGCAGCTTAGAGCAAGATACGCAGTATTTT. Encoded protein: CASSLEQDTQYF.

The chain links TRBV13 to TRBJ2-4; 7 bases fit TRBD2. Trimming cost V 1 base and J 3 bases; bases outside gene matches: 15. The CDR3 loop spans 19 amino acids. Germline V CDR1 and CDR2: PRHDT, FYEKMQ (reference sequence). CDR3 in DNA: TGTGCCAGCAGCTTAGACATTCGGGAGGCAGGAAGAGTCAAAAACATTCAGTACTTC. This codes for CASSLDIREAGRVKNIQYF.

This clone was counted only a few times. CDR3 bases: TGCGCCAGCAGCTTGCGCTCAGGGGGCCTCGGCTATGGCTACACCTTC. Translation: CASSLRSGGLGYGYTF. This rearrangement joins TRBV5-1 to TRBJ1-2; 8 positions match TRBD1. This CDR3 spans 16 amino acids. J was trimmed by 4 bases and V by 1 base; bases with no gene match: 9. Germline assignment: CDR1 SGHRS and CDR2 YFSETQ. Supplemented by reference TRBV5-1 and TRBJ1-2, the full variable domain reads KAGVTQTPRYLIKTRGQQVTLSCSPISGHRSVSWYQQTPGQGLQFLFEYFSETQRNKGNFPGRFSGRQFSNSRSEMNVSTLELGDSALYLCASSLRSGGLGYGYTFGSGTRLTVV.

This clone was recorded a few times. The chain is built from TRBV6-6 and TRBJ1-6; D remains ambiguous. CDR3 length: 14 amino acids. Germline assignment: CDR1 MNHNY and CDR2 SVGAGI (reference sequence). V was cut by 5 bases and J by 9 bases, with 14 bases left in between. The CDR3 bases are TGTGCCAGCAGTCTCCGGGCGATGGGTTCACCCCTCCACTTT. Translating gives CASSLRAMGSPLHF.